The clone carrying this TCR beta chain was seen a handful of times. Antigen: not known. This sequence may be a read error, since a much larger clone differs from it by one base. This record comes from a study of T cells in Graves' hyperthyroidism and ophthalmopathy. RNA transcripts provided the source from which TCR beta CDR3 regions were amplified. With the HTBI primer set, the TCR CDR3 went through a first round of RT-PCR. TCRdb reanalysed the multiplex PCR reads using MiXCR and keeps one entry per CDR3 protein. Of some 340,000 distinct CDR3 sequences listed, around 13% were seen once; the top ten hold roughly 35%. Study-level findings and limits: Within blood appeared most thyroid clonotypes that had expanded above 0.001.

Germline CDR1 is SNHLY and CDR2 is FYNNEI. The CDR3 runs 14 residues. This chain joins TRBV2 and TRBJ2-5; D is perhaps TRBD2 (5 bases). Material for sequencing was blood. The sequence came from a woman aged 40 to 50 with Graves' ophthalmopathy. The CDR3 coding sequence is TGTGCCAGCAGTGATATGGGGAGCCAAAAGACCCAGTACTTC. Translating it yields CASSDMGSQKTQYF.